The next 23 T cell receptor beta chains were all read from a single sample in a study of T-cell memory formation after mild COVID-19. TCRdb re-analysed the 5' RACE reads in MiXCR, keeping a single row per CDR3 protein. The sample gives 350,000 to 550,000 distinct CDR3 sequences, roughly 18% of which show up once; roughly a fifth is in the top ten. Sequenced material: PBMCs or a T cell subset sorted from them (not recorded which). Receptors were obtained from a man between 18 and 35 years old who had mild COVID-19 (a few samples of this study predate the infection). Cell type and time point are not known.

The chain has TRBV18 and TRBJ2-7; 7 nucleotides agree with TRBD2. The CDR3 length is 14 residues. In germline, CDR1 is KGHSH, CDR2 LQKENI. The V segment lost 6 bases and the J segment 4 bases; nucleotides outside the gene matches: 9. The CDR3 spells CASSLGLGTYEQYV. CDR3 in DNA: TGTGCCAGCTCCCTCGGACTAGGAACATACGAGCAGTACGTC.

The V call is TRBV6-2 or TRBV6-3, the J call TRBJ2-3; the match to TRBD2 covers 8 bases. Unmatched junction bases numbered 6, after V lost 5 bases and J lost 2 bases. The CDR3 contains 15 residues. Germline CDR1 MNHEY, CDR2 SVGEGT. CDR3 amino acids: CASSRQRGFTDTQYF. The CDR3 coding sequence is TGTGCCAGCAGTCGACAGCGGGGGTTCACAGATACGCAGTATTTT.

The chain carries TRBV3-1 and TRBJ1-2, with 9 bases matching TRBD1. The CDR3 sequence is 15 residues long. The V segment lost 3 bases and the J segment 8 bases; nucleotides outside the gene matches: 10. From germline, CDR1 is LGHDT and CDR2 YNNKEL (reference sequence). CDR3 sequence (DNA): TGTGCCAGCAGCCAGACTCAGACAGGGGGATTGGGCTACACCTTC. This codes for CASSQTQTGGLGYTF.

V and J are TRBV19 and TRBJ1-5, with 7 positions matching TRBD1. V shed 7 bases, J shed 4 bases, and the junction held 7 bases outside the gene matches. The CDR3 is made up of 14 amino acids. Germline V lookup: CDR1 LNHDA, CDR2 SQIVND (reference sequence). CDR3 sequence reads: CASNRDSTNQPQHF. The CDR3 DNA follows: TGTGCCAGTAATCGGGACAGCACTAATCAGCCCCAGCATTTT.

The CDR3 region is CASSLKGVKETQYF. CDR3 sequence (DNA): TGTGCCAGCAGTTTAAAGGGGGTCAAAGAGACCCAGTACTTC. This chain connects TRBV27 to TRBJ2-5, with D possibly TRBD1 on 6 matching bases. V dropped 2 bases and J dropped 3 bases, with 10 bases sitting between them. The germline V gene has CDR1 MNHEY and CDR2 SMNVEV (reference sequence). The CDR3 sequence is 14 residues long.

The genes are TRBV12-3 or TRBV12-4 and TRBJ2-3, with D perhaps being TRBD1 or TRBD2 (5 bases each). The CDR3 contains 15 residues. Trimming took 2 bases from V and 2 from J, leaving 11 bases between them. The CDR3 sequence is CASSLHGADTDTQYF. CDR3 DNA sequence: TGTGCCAGCAGTTTACACGGGGCCGACACAGATACGCAGTATTTT.

The chain recombines TRBV12-3 or TRBV12-4 with TRBJ2-7; weak D call: TRBD1 (5 bases). This CDR3 comprises 16 residues. Trimming shortened V by 6 bases and J by 2 bases, and 20 bases separated the two germline ends. The CDR3 DNA reads TGTGCCAGCAGCCCAATCCTGGCAGGGTTGGCCTACGAGCAGTACTTC. It codes for CASSPILAGLAYEQYF.

In its sample, this clonotype was seen a few times. V is TRBV6-2 or TRBV6-3 and J is TRBJ2-3, with TRBD1 identical over 8 bases. Germline loops: CDR1 MNHEY, CDR2 SVGEGT. The CDR3 consists of 13 residues. V shed 6 bases, J shed 6 bases, and the junction held 5 bases outside the gene matches. The CDR3 spells CASRGQGPDTQYF. CDR3 DNA: TGTGCCAGCAGAGGACAGGGTCCGGATACGCAGTATTTT.

This CDR3 is CASSLGTSVSDTQYF. CDR3 DNA sequence: TGTGCCAGCAGTTTAGGGACTAGCGTCTCAGATACGCAGTATTTT. J is TRBJ2-3 and V is TRBV28; 10 bases line up with TRBD2. Germline V gives CDR1 MDHEN, CDR2 SYDVKM. The CDR3 sequence is 15 residues long. The junction had 3 bases not matched to a gene; V was cut back by 2 bases and J by 4 bases.

Regarding this clonotype: The conserved closing phenylalanine or tryptophan is absent in this CDR3, likely reflecting a read error. The chain links TRBV7-9 to TRBJ2-7; 7 positions agree with TRBD1. The V segment lost 5 bases and the J segment 2 bases; nucleotides outside the gene matches: 9. The CDR3 is 15 residues long. From germline, CDR1 is SEHNR and CDR2 FQNEAQ (reference sequence). The CDR3 here is CASSRGQDRTYEQYS. The CDR3 DNA sequence: TGTGCCAGCAGCCGAGGACAGGACCGCACCTACGAGCAGTACTCC.

In its sample, this clonotype was seen a few times. V gene TRBV7-2 combines with J gene TRBJ2-5; D call uncertain. V was cut by 2 bases and J by 4 bases, with 8 bases left in between. CDR3 size: 13 residues. Germline CDR1 and CDR2: SGHTA and FQGNSA. Here the CDR3 reads CASSLNIGETQYF. CDR3 nucleotides: TGTGCCAGCAGCTTAAACATCGGAGAGACCCAGTACTTC.

The CDR3 spells CASSQVGRGGYEQFF. The CDR3 coding sequence is TGCGCCAGCAGCCAAGTCGGCCGGGGGGGTTATGAGCAGTTCTTC. This sequence joins TRBV4-3 and TRBJ2-1, with 8 bases identical to TRBD2. In germline, CDR1 is LGHNA, CDR2 YSLEER. The CDR3 consists of 15 residues. The trim removed 1 base at V and 8 bases at J, leaving 7 bases unmatched.

The V gene is TRBV11-2, the J gene TRBJ2-1; 7 bases line up with TRBD2. Per germline, CDR1 SGHAT and CDR2 FQNNGV. The V segment lost 4 bases and the J segment 6 bases; nucleotides outside the gene matches: 3. The CDR3 runs to 13 residues. CDR3 in amino acids: CASSSGLLNEQFF. In DNA, the CDR3 is TGTGCCAGCAGCTCGGGACTACTCAATGAGCAGTTCTTC.

The genes are TRBV7-2 and TRBJ2-3; 15 nucleotides agree with TRBD2. The length of the CDR3 is 17 residues. Germline CDR1 reads SGHTA; CDR2 reads FQGNSA. V was clipped by 4 bases and J by 4 bases; unmatched bases: 6. The CDR3 DNA reads TGTGCCAGCAGCTCCGGACTAGCGGGGGGGTTCGCAGATACGCAGTATTTT. Translating it yields CASSSGLAGGFADTQYF.

The chain employs TRBV5-6 and TRBJ2-2; D is unclear. Germline CDR1 is SGHDT and CDR2 is YYEEEE. The V end was cut by 1 base, the J end by 6 bases, with 10 bases between. The CDR3 extends over 14 amino acids. The CDR3 reads CASSLRAGPGELFF. CDR3 in DNA: TGTGCCAGCAGCTTGAGGGCCGGGCCCGGGGAGCTGTTTTTT. Complete variable domain (other parts from reference TRBV5-6 and TRBJ2-2): DAGVTQSPTHLIKTRGQQVTLRCSPKSGHDTVSWYQQALGQGPQFIFQYYEEEERQRGNFPDRFSGHQFPNYSSELNVNALLLGDSALYLCASSLRAGPGELFFGEGSRLTVL.

The chain joins TRBV15 to TRBJ2-1; D uncertain. CDR1 and CDR2 (germline): LNHNV, YYDKDF (reference sequence). The germline V and J ends were trimmed by 0 bases and 3 bases, with 6 bases remaining between them. The length of the CDR3 is 14 residues. The DNA of the CDR3 is TGTGCCACCAGCAGAGACGCCAGCTACAATGAGCAGTTCTTC. Amino acid sequence: CATSRDASYNEQFF.

This clonotype showed up many times. The chain couples TRBV5-6 to TRBJ2-5, with D unresolved. This CDR3 has 13 amino acids. Trimming shortened V by 1 base and J by 4 bases, and 8 bases separated the two germline ends. Germline CDR1 SGHDT, CDR2 YYEEEE. The CDR3 sequence: CASSLRLGETQYF. The CDR3 DNA reads TGTGCCAGCAGCTTGCGATTGGGAGAGACCCAGTACTTC.

The gene calls are TRBV7-9 and TRBJ1-1; no clear D. CDR1 SEHNR and CDR2 FQNEAQ come from the germline V gene (reference sequence). The V end was cut by 0 bases, the J end by 1 base, with 9 bases between. The CDR3 length is 15 residues. CDR3 sequence reads: CASSLADTPNTEAFF. The CDR3, as DNA: TGTGCCAGCAGCTTAGCCGACACTCCGAACACTGAAGCTTTCTTT.

The chain is built from TRBV5-1 and TRBJ1-1, with D tentatively TRBD1 (6 bases). The CDR3 is made up of 14 amino acids. Trimming removed 4 bases at V and 6 bases at J, with 16 bases between. Per germline, CDR1 SGHRS and CDR2 YFSETQ. The CDR3 loop reads CASSLRDTSSEAFF. CDR3 DNA sequence: TGCGCCAGCAGCCTACGGGACACCTCCTCTGAAGCTTTCTTT.

The rearrangement uses TRBV7-3 and TRBJ1-1; weak D call: TRBD1 (5 bases). V shed 5 bases and J shed 6 bases, with 16 bases lying between them. In germline, CDR1 is SGHTA, CDR2 FQGTGA. The CDR3 runs 14 residues. CDR3 residues: CASSQSGTVSEAFF. The DNA of the CDR3 is TGTGCCAGCAGCCAGAGTGGGACCGTCTCTGAAGCTTTCTTT.

This clonotype has more than one count but fewer than ten. The chain is built from TRBV6-5 and TRBJ1-3, with a weak D call TRBD1 (5 bases). V was shortened by 2 bases and J by 0 bases, with 5 bases between the two germline ends. Germline loops: CDR1 MNHEY, CDR2 SVGAGI. The CDR3 has 14 amino acids. For the CDR3, the DNA is TGTGCCAGCAGTTACGGACACTCTGGAAACACCATATATTTT. The encoded protein is CASSYGHSGNTIYF.

To note about this clonotype: Relative to the germline gene, one junction end is altered; a read error may explain this. The J gene is TRBJ1-1, the V gene TRBV6-6; possible D gene TRBD1, 5 bases. There are 12 residues in the CDR3. The germline CDR1 and CDR2 sequences are MNHNY and SVGAGI (reference sequence). CDR3 nucleotide sequence: TGTGCCAGCAGTCCGGAATTGGGGACCTTAGCCTTT. The encoded protein is CASSPELGTLAF.

For this clonotype: With a much larger clone just one base away, this may be a read error. The V and J genes are TRBV20-1 and TRBJ1-1; D might be TRBD1 (5 bases). The CDR3 is 14 amino acids. The germline V gene has CDR1 DFQATT and CDR2 SNEGSKA (reference sequence). CDR3 sequence reads: CSDRGQGFDTEAFF. CDR3 coding DNA: TGCAGTGATAGAGGGCAGGGTTTTGACACTGAAGCTTTCTTT.